The entry that follows covers one TCR beta chain sequence. The germline CDR1 and CDR2 sequences are SGHNT and YYREEE (reference sequence). The V gene end was trimmed by 2 bases and the J gene end by 9 bases; junction bases not matched to a gene: 2. CDR3 length equals 12 residues. This entry comes from a study of blood T cell repertoires in COVID-19. Study background: COVID-19 samples from acute and convalescent phases originated in the United States, Italy and Spain. T cells, B-cell-depleted T cells, or PBMCs supplied cDNA or gDNA.

Original data processing: Amplification of reference gene primers provided the estimated nucleated cell counts. Here immunoSEQ multiplex PCR was the method, and the copy in TCRdb shows in-frame clones only, minus some. The V and J calls and clone size come from that table; D and trimming were worked out from the DNA. The repertoire consists of about 240,000 clones, with about 86% occurring once and the leading ten covering 5.5% to 6.5%. The J gene is TRBJ2-1, the V gene TRBV5-4; 7 bases match TRBD2. The sequencing sample was made of peripheral blood. The sequence was obtained from a man aged 60 to 69 with acute or convalescent COVID-19. CDR3 sequence: CASSLPGGEQFF. The CDR3, as DNA: TGTGCCAGCAGCTTACCGGGAGGTGAGCAGTTCTTC. The full variable domain, rest sourced from reference TRBV5-4 and TRBJ2-1, is ETGVTQSPTHLIKTRGQQVTLRCSSQSGHNTVSWYQQALGQGPQFIFQYYREEENGRGNFPPRFSGLQFPNYSSELNVNALELDDSALYLCASSLPGGEQFFGPGTRLTVL.